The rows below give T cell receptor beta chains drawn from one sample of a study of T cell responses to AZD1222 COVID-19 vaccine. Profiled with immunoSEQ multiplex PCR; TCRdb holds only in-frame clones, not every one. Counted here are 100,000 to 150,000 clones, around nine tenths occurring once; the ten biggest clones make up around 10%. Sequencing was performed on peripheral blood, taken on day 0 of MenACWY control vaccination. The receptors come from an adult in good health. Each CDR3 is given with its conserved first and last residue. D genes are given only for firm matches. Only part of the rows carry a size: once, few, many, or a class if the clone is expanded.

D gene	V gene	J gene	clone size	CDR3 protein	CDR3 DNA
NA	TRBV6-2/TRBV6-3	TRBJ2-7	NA	CASSYGSSFYEQYF	TGTGCCAGCAGTTACGGGAGCTCCTTCTACGAGCAGTACTTC
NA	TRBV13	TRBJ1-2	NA	CASSWGGSHGYTF	TGTGCCAGCAGCTGGGGGGGGAGCCATGGCTACACCTTC
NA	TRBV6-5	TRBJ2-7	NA	CASSRGGNSYEQYF	TGTGCCAGCAGTCGAGGAGGGAACTCCTACGAGCAGTACTTC
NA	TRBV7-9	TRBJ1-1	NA	CASSLGQVNTEAFF	TGTGCCAGCAGCTTAGGGCAGGTGAACACTGAAGCTTTCTTT
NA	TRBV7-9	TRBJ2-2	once	CASSPQERNTGELFF	TGTGCCAGCAGCCCACAAGAAAGGAACACCGGGGAGCTGTTTTTT
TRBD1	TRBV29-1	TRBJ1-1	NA	CSGEQGAGTEAFF	TGCAGCGGAGAACAGGGGGCAGGAACTGAAGCTTTCTTT
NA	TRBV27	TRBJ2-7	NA	CASSFRAPDYEQYF	TGTGCCAGCAGTTTTAGGGCCCCGGACTACGAGCAGTACTTC
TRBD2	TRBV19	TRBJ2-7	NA	CASSRGGLAGDEQYF	TGTGCCAGTAGTAGAGGGGGACTAGCGGGAGACGAGCAGTACTTC
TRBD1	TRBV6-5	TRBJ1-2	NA	CASIPGQANYGYTF	TGTGCCAGCATCCCGGGACAGGCTAACTATGGCTACACCTTC
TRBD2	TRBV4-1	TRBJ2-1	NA	CASSRGTSGRANEQFF	TGCGCCAGCAGCCGAGGGACTAGCGGGAGGGCCAATGAGCAGTTCTTC
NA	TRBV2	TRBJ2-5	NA	CAREGSSPNQETQYF	TGTGCCAGAGAGGGGTCTAGCCCAAATCAAGAGACCCAGTACTTC
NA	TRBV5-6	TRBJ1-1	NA	CASSPLRFATEAFF	TGTGCCAGCAGCCCCCTGCGATTTGCCACTGAAGCTTTCTTT
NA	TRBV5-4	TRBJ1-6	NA	CASSLAGFSNSPLHF	TGTGCCAGCAGCTTGGCCGGGTTTAGTAATTCACCCCTCCACTTT
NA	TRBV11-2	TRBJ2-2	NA	CASSLSGQGIGELFF	TGTGCCAGCAGCTTATCAGGCCAGGGGATCGGGGAGCTGTTTTTT